The clone carrying this T cell receptor beta chain has a count of ten or more. The antigen is unknown. The record originates from a study of read filtering for tumor transcriptome and immune sequencing. For the study at large: Per sample, TCR-region reads ranged about 4 to 10.27 million by IR-seq, 85 to 1273 by RNA-seq. Study results and limitations: The sorted CD138-negative fraction was a mixed bone marrow immune population, not purified T cells. Correlation between methods rose after single-read clonotypes were removed.

Every patient had bone marrow sampled while the disease was active. The library was built from about 400 ng RNA with molecular barcoded adaptors for alpha/delta and beta/gamma chains. One entry per CDR3 protein results from TCRdb running MiXCR on the reads. The data show some 38,000 distinct CDR3 sequences, about 11% seen once. The sequencing input was a population of CD138-negative cells sorted from bone marrow. The source is a donor at least 40 years old with multiple myeloma.

CDR3 DNA sequence: TGTGCCAGCAGTTTCACCGGGACAGCCGTGGAGGAGCAGTACTTC. Protein: CASSFTGTAVEEQYF. V and J are TRBV6-6 and TRBJ2-7; 7 bases are shared with TRBD1. CDR3 length: 15 amino acids. From germline, CDR1 is MNHNY and CDR2 SVGAGI (reference sequence). J was trimmed by 7 bases and V by 4 bases; bases with no gene match: 13.